This TCR beta chain stems from a study of cytomegalovirus exposure and HLA in healthy donors. Overall study: Genotyping of 300 to 450 donors showed that about 79% belonged to the Caucasian-associated ancestry cluster.

About this clone itself: Its cognate antigen is unknown.

Study results and caveats: Many donors shared some public TCRs, even though most TCR sequences were rare. About 90% or about 30% of the time was how often most TCR beta V segments were productive, according to an earlier analysis. In a later analysis, several top co-occurrence clusters appeared linked to parvovirus B19, influenza, CMV and Epstein-Barr virus.

PCR amplification relied on 60 Vbeta primers (plus 13 Jbeta primers). The method was immunoSEQ multiplex PCR; TCRdb's version includes in-frame clones alone and lacks a portion of them. The sample lists about 130,000 clones, roughly 60% seen once, with 2% to 3% in the top ten. V dropped 6 bases and J dropped 0 bases, with 11 bases sitting between them. CDR1 MNHNS and CDR2 SASEGT come from the germline V gene. The CDR3 contains 14 residues. The source is a woman aged 40-49 years in good health and CMV-seronegative. Sequencing was carried out using PBMCs. The chain joins TRBV6-1 to TRBJ1-2; a possible D gene is TRBD1 (6 bases). This CDR3 is CASRGGDPNYGYTF. The CDR3 region has the DNA TGTGCCAGCAGAGGGGGAGACCCTAACTATGGCTACACCTTC.